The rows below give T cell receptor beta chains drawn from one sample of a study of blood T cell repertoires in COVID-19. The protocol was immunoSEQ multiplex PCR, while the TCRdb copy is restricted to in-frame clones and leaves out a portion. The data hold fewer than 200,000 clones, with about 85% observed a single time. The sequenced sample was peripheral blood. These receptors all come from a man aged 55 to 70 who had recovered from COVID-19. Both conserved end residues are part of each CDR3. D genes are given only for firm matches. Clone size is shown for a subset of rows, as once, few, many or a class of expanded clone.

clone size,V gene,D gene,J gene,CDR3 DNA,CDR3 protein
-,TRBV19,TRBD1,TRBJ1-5,TGTGCCAGTAGTATAGGGGCGACAGGGGTAAATCAGCCCCAGCATTTT,CASSIGATGVNQPQHF
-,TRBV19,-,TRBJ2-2,TGTGCCAGTAGTAGACAGGTGGCGGACACCGGGGAGCTGTTTTTT,CASSRQVADTGELFF
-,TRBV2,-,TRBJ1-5,TGTGCCAGCAGTGGAGATTCAAATTATCAGCCCCAGCATTTT,CASSGDSNYQPQHF
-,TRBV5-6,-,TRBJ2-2,TGTGCCAGCAGCTTGCATCGGGGGTGGAACACCGGGGAGCTGTTTTTT,CASSLHRGWNTGELFF
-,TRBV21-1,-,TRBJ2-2,TGTGCCAGCAGCAACTCAGAGAGACGGACAGGGATAGTCACCGGGGAGCTGTTTTTT,CASSNSERRTGIVTGELFF
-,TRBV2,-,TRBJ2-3,TGTGCCAGCAGTGAAGGGTTAGACACAGATACGCAGTATTTT,CASSEGLDTDTQYF
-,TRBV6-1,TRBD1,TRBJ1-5,TGTGCCAGCAGTGTAGCCAAACAGGGGGTAAATCAGCCCCAGCATTTT,CASSVAKQGVNQPQHF
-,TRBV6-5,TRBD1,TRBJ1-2,TGTGCCAGCAGTCCTTTTGGGACAGGGGATGGCTACACCTTC,CASSPFGTGDGYTF
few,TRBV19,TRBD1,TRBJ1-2,TGTGCCAGTACCAAGACAGGGAGTAGCTATGGCTACACCTTC,CASTKTGSSYGYTF
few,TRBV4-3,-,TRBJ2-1,TGCGCCAGCAGCCAAGGGAGGGGTTACAATGAGCAGTTCTTC,CASSQGRGYNEQFF
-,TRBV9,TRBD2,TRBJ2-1,TGTGCCAGCAGCTCGATTTCGGGGGGGCCGGATGAGCAGTTCTTC,CASSSISGGPDEQFF
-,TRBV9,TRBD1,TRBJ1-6,TGTGCCAGCAGCGCGCGGGGACAGGGAAGCAGTTCACCCCTCCACTTT,CASSARGQGSSSPLHF
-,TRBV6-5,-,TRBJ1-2,TGTGCCAGCAGCTTAATACAGGGACCTAACTATGGCTACACCTTC,CASSLIQGPNYGYTF
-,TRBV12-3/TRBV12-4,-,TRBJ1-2,TGTGCCAGCAGTTTAGGGCGGAGCTATGGCTACACCTTC,CASSLGRSYGYTF
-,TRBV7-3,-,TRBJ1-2,TGTGCCAGCAGCCTAGAACAGGGAAACTATGGCTACACCTTC,CASSLEQGNYGYTF